The following is a T cell receptor (beta chain) sequence with its context. The antigen remains unidentified. This sample was taken from a study of shared clonotypes between healthy human individuals. Study information: Each donor had three CD4 naive, three CD4 memory, two CD8 naive and one CD8 memory plate. Study-wide points: Researchers found naive subsets generally carried larger estimated richness than memory subsets. The authors sampled blood alone, and tissue repertoires likely differ. Among non-shared clonotypes, generation probabilities were lower than among those shared by all four donors.

Some clones are missing from TCRdb's copy, which holds only in-frame ones; the method was immunoSEQ multiplex PCR. The table lists over a million clones, approximately 98.5% of them singletons. V was clipped by 5 bases and J by 3 bases, with 2 bases between them. Germline CDR1 is SGHAT and CDR2 is FQNNGV. The CDR3 extends over 11 amino acids. The origin of this receptor is a man younger than 40 in good health. The chain recombines TRBV11-2 with TRBJ2-1; D gene ambiguous. Sequencing was carried out using naive CD4+ T cells sorted from blood. Subset given: CD45RA+ positively selected. For the CDR3, the DNA is TGTGCCAGCAGCAACTACAATGAGCAGTTCTTC. Its translation: CASSNYNEQFF.